What follows is one T cell receptor (beta chain) and its context. The data belong to a study of blood T cell repertoires in COVID-19. Study information: The United States, Italy and Spain were the sources of the acute and convalescent COVID-19 samples. T cells, B-cell-depleted T cells, or PBMCs supplied cDNA or gDNA.

Unmatched junction bases numbered 5, after V lost 3 bases and J lost 1 base. From germline, CDR1 is SGHNT and CDR2 YENEEA. The CDR3 has 16 amino acids. Original processing methods: The assay estimated nucleated cells by amplifying reference gene primers. Clones were read by immunoSEQ multiplex PCR, and TCRdb kept only the in-frame ones, dropping some. From that table come the V and J calls and clone size; the DNA was used to work out D and trimming. The top ten hold 6.2% of the sample, which has some 250,000 clones, 86% seen once. The chain links TRBV11-3 to TRBJ1-1; TRBD1 aligns across 10 bases. The specimen sequenced was peripheral blood. The receptor was derived from a man between 60 and 75 years old with acute or convalescent COVID-19. The CDR3 spells CASSLRGQGGNTEAFF. The CDR3 DNA reads as TGTGCCAGCAGCTTGAGAGGACAGGGGGGGAACACTGAAGCTTTCTTT.